This is a list of T cell receptor beta chains from one sample in a study of CXCR3-negative and CXCR3-positive naive CD8 T cells. TCRdb reprocessed the 5' RACE reads; each CDR3 protein has one entry and no DNA is given. This sample carries about 22,000 distinct CDR3 sequences, with around 18% going to the ten biggest clones. Sequencing used memory CD8+ T cells from blood. The receptors here all came from a human donor in good health. Some clones in this sample may be carry-over from other donors' samples. CDR3s include the opening cysteine and the closing phenylalanine or tryptophan. Fields, in order: clone size, J gene, V gene, CDR3 protein. The size of a clone is reported for some rows only, either as once, few or many, or as a class for expanded clones.

>-|TRBJ2-6|TRBV6-2/TRBV6-3
CASSYSLGQGVAGANVLTF
>-|TRBJ2-7|TRBV21-1
CASSKGQDLSSYEQYF
>-|TRBJ1-2|TRBV7-9
CASSPAGQGAVGGYTF
>-|TRBJ2-1|TRBV4-2
CASSQVSTQQTWYNEQFF
>-|TRBJ2-7|TRBV7-2
CASSLAATDRYLDEQYF
>-|TRBJ1-1|TRBV12-3/TRBV12-4
CASSFTNTEAFF
>-|TRBJ2-2|TRBV7-9
CASSLPGVGPTNGGELFF
>-|TRBJ2-1|TRBV11-3
CASSPREAYDEQFF
>medium-sized|TRBJ2-3|TRBV6-6
CASSYEGHFTDTQYF
>-|TRBJ1-1|TRBV29-1
CSVIAGTGDTEAFF
>-|TRBJ2-7|TRBV6-5
CASTFSGQGAIEQYF
>-|TRBJ2-5|TRBV7-7
CASSLDAGGRETQYF
>-|TRBJ1-3|TRBV20-1
CSARDWGVAGNTIYF
>-|TRBJ2-7|TRBV5-1
CASSGDAGYYEQYF
>-|TRBJ2-2|TRBV29-1
CSVGRGGIRAGELFF
>-|TRBJ1-2|TRBV4-3
CASSQDPLVQPGYTF
>-|TRBJ2-1|TRBV29-1
CSVWLADEQFF
>-|TRBJ2-7|TRBV5-6
CASSSDRRSALDEQYF
>medium-sized|TRBJ2-2|TRBV27
CASSSLPGRGTGELFF
>-|TRBJ2-1|TRBV11-2
CASRLASGTGVNEQFF
>-|TRBJ2-1|TRBV27
CASSPRPPSSYNEQFF
>-|TRBJ1-1|TRBV6-2/TRBV6-3
CASSYDQHTEAFF
>-|TRBJ2-4|TRBV15
CATSREGEVAKNIQYF
>-|TRBJ2-5|TRBV11-3
CASSLRTSGGYQETQYF
>-|TRBJ2-7|TRBV12-3/TRBV12-4
CASGSSGSSYEQYF
>-|TRBJ2-7|TRBV29-1
CSVQGFPPREQYF
>-|TRBJ2-7|TRBV20-1
CSARGLDRSYEQYF
>-|TRBJ2-3|TRBV6-4
CASSEGLGNTDTQYF
>-|TRBJ1-2|TRBV16
CASSPYPAGTGGLYGYTF
>-|TRBJ2-2|TRBV6-4
CASTPGEPNTGELFF
>-|TRBJ1-4|TRBV29-1
CSATSTFGEKLFF
>-|TRBJ2-3|TRBV28
CASSGGSADTQYF
>medium-sized|TRBJ2-2|TRBV28
CASSTGVYPPTNTGELFF
>-|TRBJ2-7|TRBV20-1
CSSGGASGDAYEQYF
>-|TRBJ2-7|TRBV5-1
CASSLEGQTYEQYF
>medium-sized|TRBJ2-6|TRBV29-1
CSVGGGDSFSGANVLTF
>-|TRBJ2-1|TRBV6-4
CASGALAGGSNEQVF
>-|TRBJ2-6|TRBV9
CASSAQGAGANVLTF
>-|TRBJ2-1|TRBV9
CASESSGGARDEQFF
>-|TRBJ1-1|TRBV20-1
CMLGEVTEAFF
>-|TRBJ2-3|TRBV6-5
CASSPTTGYTDTQYF
>-|TRBJ1-6|TRBV7-9
CASSLGNSNSPLHF
>-|TRBJ1-1|TRBV7-9
CASSLIARGGFAFF
>-|TRBJ2-2|TRBV5-5
CASSLDRGHTGELFF
>-|TRBJ2-7|TRBV7-6
CASSWTASYEQYF
>-|TRBJ2-1|TRBV21-1
CASSAEREHNEQFF
>-|TRBJ2-7|TRBV5-1
CASSTKQGEAFYEQYF
>-|TRBJ2-7|TRBV6-4
CAANPGTGQSEQYF
>-|TRBJ2-6|TRBV28
CASSLTISGANVLTF